Below are 2 T cell receptor beta chains sequenced from a single sample in a study of lung T cells in sarcoidosis with Löfgren's syndrome. TCRdb re-derived calls from the reads in MiXCR, one entry per CDR3 protein. The sample lists 55,000 to 80,000 distinct CDR3 sequences, around 21% occurring once. Material for sequencing was CD4+ T cells from PBMCs. These receptors came from a human donor with sarcoidosis (Löfgren's syndrome or another form), or a control subject (not recorded which).

This clonotype appeared a few times. This sequence may be a read error, since a much larger clone differs from it by one base. The genes are TRBV18 and TRBJ2-3, with TRBD2 matching over 13 bases. The germline V gene encodes CDR1 KGHSH and CDR2 LQKENI. CDR3 length equals 15 residues. The CDR3 reads CTSSPGLAGVDTQYF. CDR3 in DNA: TGTACCAGCTCACCAGGACTAGCGGGAGTTGATACGCAGTATTTT. Full variable domain (rest looked up from reference TRBV18 and TRBJ2-3): NAGVMQNPRHLVRRRGQEARLRCSPMKGHSHVYWYRQLPEEGLKFMVYLQKENIIDESGMPKERFSAEFPKEGPSILRIQQVVRGDSAAYFCTSSPGLAGVDTQYFGPGTRLTVL.

Many counts were recorded for this clonotype. V and J are TRBV28 and TRBJ2-1; D possibly corresponds to TRBD2 (6 bases). The CDR3 runs to 15 residues. Germline CDR1 and CDR2: MDHEN and SYDVKM. Between the trimmed V and J ends, which lost 5 bases and 5 bases, there was a span of 16 bases. The CDR3 is CASSPLGGKDNEQFF. Written as DNA, the CDR3 is TGTGCCAGCAGTCCCCTGGGGGGTAAGGACAATGAGCAGTTCTTC.